These 12 T cell receptor beta chains were all obtained from the same sample, sequenced in a study of OX40 agonist ivuxolimab in advanced cancers. Clones were read by immunoSEQ multiplex PCR, and TCRdb kept only the in-frame ones, dropping some. The table includes about 68,000 clones, around nine tenths detected once. Source: CD4+ or CD8+ T cells sorted from blood, taken in a trial of the OX40 agonist ivuxolimab. These receptors were taken from an adult with an advanced solid tumor such as melanoma, head and neck, liver or kidney cancer.

This clone has a single count. The V gene is TRBV18, the J gene TRBJ2-2; 8 bases agree with TRBD2. Trimming cost V 0 bases and J 7 bases; bases outside gene matches: 7. Germline V gene data show CDR1 as KGHSH and CDR2 as LQKENI. The CDR3 totals 16 residues. The CDR3 region is CASSPPTGGPGGELFF. CDR3 bases: TGTGCCAGCTCACCACCGACGGGAGGGCCAGGCGGGGAGCTGTTTTTT.

This clone was counted once. V usage is TRBV15 and J usage is TRBJ2-3; D is possibly TRBD1 (7 bases). Per germline, CDR1 LNHNV and CDR2 YYDKDF (reference sequence). V shed 3 bases and J shed 1 base, with 14 bases lying between them. The CDR3 length is 16 residues. The CDR3 region has the DNA TGTGCCACCAGCAGTTGGAGGGGGCTTCGCACAGATACGCAGTATTTT. Its protein product is CATSSWRGLRTDTQYF.

The chain carries TRBV19 and TRBJ1-4; 7 bases align to TRBD1. The CDR3 length is 14 residues. J lost 0 bases, V lost 6 bases, and 1 base had no gene match. Germline V gene data show CDR1 as LNHDA and CDR2 as SQIVND (reference sequence). The CDR3 bases are TGTGCCAGTAGCGGGACAGCAACTAATGAAAAACTGTTTTTT. Its protein is CASSGTATNEKLFF.

J is TRBJ2-1 and V is TRBV15; TRBD2 matches 10 bases. The J segment lost 6 bases and the V segment lost 4 bases, leaving 12 bases of the junction unmatched. The CDR3 loop spans 17 amino acids. Per germline, CDR1 LNHNV and CDR2 YYDKDF (reference sequence). The CDR3 loop is CATSTERSGRAFNEQFF. CDR3 nucleotides: TGTGCCACCAGCACAGAGAGGAGCGGGAGGGCCTTCAATGAGCAGTTCTTC.

This clone was detected once. J is TRBJ1-1 and V is TRBV2; D may be TRBD1 (5 bases). Trimming left V 6 bases short and J 0 bases short, with 11 bases between. This CDR3 has 14 amino acids. The germline gives CDR1 SNHLY, CDR2 FYNNEI. CDR3 sequence: CASREGLMNTEAFF. The CDR3 DNA reads as TGTGCCAGCAGGGAGGGGCTTATGAACACTGAAGCTTTCTTT.

This clone was recorded a few times. The chain recombines TRBV19 with TRBJ1-5; D remains ambiguous. Germline CDR1 is LNHDA and CDR2 is SQIVND (reference sequence). Trimming cost V 3 bases and J 5 bases, with 8 bases left between them. The CDR3 length is 13 residues. Here the CDR3 DNA reads TGTGCCAGTAGTATGGGGTGGGATCAGCCCCAGCATTTT. Translation: CASSMGWDQPQHF.

The chain joins TRBV7-8 to TRBJ1-2, with D tentatively TRBD1 (5 bases). Deletions cut 5 bases from V and 0 bases from J, with 13 bases between. Per germline, CDR1 SGHVS and CDR2 FQNEAQ. This CDR3 spans 15 amino acids. This CDR3 reads CASSRDSASNYGYTF. In DNA, the CDR3 is TGTGCCAGCAGCCGAGACAGCGCCTCTAACTATGGCTACACCTTC.

The genes are TRBV29-1 and TRBJ1-1, with a possible D match to TRBD1 (6 bases). Germline V CDR1 and CDR2: SQVTM, ANQGSEA. This CDR3 has 14 residues. V shed 3 bases and J shed 4 bases, with 15 bases lying between them. CDR3 protein: CSVEVQGLGTEAFF. DNA for the CDR3: TGCAGCGTTGAGGTCCAGGGGCTTGGCACTGAAGCTTTCTTT.

The V call is TRBV30, the J call TRBJ2-7; 9 nucleotides align to TRBD1. This CDR3 is built from 13 residues. V gave up 2 bases and J gave up 3 bases; unmatched junction bases: 2. Germline CDR1 GTSNPN, CDR2 SVGIG (reference sequence). The DNA for the CDR3 is TGTGCCTGGAGTCGGGACAGGGTCTACGAGCAGTACTTC. Translated, it gives CAWSRDRVYEQYF.

The genes are TRBV30 and TRBJ1-5; 7 bases map to TRBD1. Germline values: CDR1 GTSNPN, CDR2 SVGIG (reference sequence). The J segment lost 1 base and the V segment lost 4 bases, leaving 1 base of the junction unmatched. CDR3 length: 13 amino acids. The CDR3 here is CAWTGGSNQPQHF. As DNA, the CDR3 is TGTGCCTGGACAGGGGGAAGCAATCAGCCCCAGCATTTT.

This rearrangement joins TRBV5-4 to TRBJ2-2; D not resolved. Trimming removed 1 base at V and 0 bases at J, with 7 bases between. Germline loops: CDR1 SGHNT, CDR2 YYREEE (reference sequence). The CDR3 is 15 amino acids. DNA for the CDR3: TGTGCCAGCAGCTTGCCCCACCCGAACACCGGGGAGCTGTTTTTT. Residues: CASSLPHPNTGELFF.

V usage is TRBV6-6 and J usage is TRBJ2-7, with TRBD2 identical over 7 bases. Germline V gives CDR1 MNHNY, CDR2 SVGAGI (reference sequence). The trim removed 7 bases at V and 0 bases at J, leaving 6 bases unmatched. The CDR3 runs 14 residues. In DNA form, the CDR3 reads TGTGCCAGCATGGATAGCGGGTACTCCTACGAGCAGTACTTC. Amino acid sequence: CASMDSGYSYEQYF.